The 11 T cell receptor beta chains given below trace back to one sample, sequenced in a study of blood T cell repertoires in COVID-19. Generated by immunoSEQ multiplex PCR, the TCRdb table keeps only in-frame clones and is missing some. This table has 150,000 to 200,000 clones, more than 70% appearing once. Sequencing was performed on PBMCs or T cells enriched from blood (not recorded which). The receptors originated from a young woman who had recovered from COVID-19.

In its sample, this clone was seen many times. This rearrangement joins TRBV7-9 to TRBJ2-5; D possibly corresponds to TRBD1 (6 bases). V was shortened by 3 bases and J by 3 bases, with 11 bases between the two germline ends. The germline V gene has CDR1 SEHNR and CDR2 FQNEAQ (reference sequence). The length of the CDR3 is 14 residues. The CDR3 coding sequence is TGTGCCAGCAGCTTGAGGACAGAAAAAGAGACCCAGTACTTC. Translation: CASSLRTEKETQYF.

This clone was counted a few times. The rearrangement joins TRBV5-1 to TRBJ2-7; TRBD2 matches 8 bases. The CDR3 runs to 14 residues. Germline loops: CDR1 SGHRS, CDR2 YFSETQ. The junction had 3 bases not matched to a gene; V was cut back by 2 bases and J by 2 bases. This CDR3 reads CASSFDGGAYEQYF. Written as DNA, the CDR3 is TGCGCCAGCAGCTTTGACGGGGGGGCCTACGAGCAGTACTTC.

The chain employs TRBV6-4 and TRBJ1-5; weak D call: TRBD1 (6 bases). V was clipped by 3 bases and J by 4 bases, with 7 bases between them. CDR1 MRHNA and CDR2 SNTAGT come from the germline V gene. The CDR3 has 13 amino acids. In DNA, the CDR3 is TGTGCCAGCAGTGAAGACAGGAATCAGCCCCAGCATTTT. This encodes CASSEDRNQPQHF.

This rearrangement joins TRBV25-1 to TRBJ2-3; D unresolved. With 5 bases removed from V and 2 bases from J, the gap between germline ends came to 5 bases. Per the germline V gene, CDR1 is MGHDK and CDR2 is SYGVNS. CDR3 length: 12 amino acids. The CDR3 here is CASSSFTDTQYF. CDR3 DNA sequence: TGTGCCAGCAGTTCTTTCACAGATACGCAGTATTTT.

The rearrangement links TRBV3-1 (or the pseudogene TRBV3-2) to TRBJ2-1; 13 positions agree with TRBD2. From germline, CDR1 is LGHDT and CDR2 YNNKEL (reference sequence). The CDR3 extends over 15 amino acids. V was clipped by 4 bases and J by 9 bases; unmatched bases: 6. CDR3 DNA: TGTGCCAGCAGCCCCACTAGCGGGGGGGCTAGTGAGCAGTTCTTC. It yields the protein CASSPTSGGASEQFF.

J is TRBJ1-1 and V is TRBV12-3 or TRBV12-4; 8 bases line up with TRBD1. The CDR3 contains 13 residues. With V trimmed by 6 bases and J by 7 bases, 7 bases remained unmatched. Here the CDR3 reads CASSTGQGNEAFF. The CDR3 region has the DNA TGTGCCAGCAGCACAGGACAGGGAAATGAAGCTTTCTTT.

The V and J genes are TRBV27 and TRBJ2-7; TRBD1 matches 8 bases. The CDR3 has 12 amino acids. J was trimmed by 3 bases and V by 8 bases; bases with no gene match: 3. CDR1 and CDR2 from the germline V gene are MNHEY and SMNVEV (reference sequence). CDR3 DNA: TGTGCCAGCGGAACAGGGGGCTACGAGCAGTACTTC. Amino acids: CASGTGGYEQYF.

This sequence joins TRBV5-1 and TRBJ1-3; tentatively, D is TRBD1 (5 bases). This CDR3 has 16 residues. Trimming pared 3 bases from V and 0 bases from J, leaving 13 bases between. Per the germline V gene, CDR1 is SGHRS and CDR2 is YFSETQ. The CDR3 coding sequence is TGCGCCAGCAGCTCCGGACACCCCAACTCTGGAAACACCATATATTTT. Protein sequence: CASSSGHPNSGNTIYF. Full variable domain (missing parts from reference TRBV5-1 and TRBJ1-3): KAGVTQTPRYLIKTRGQQVTLSCSPISGHRSVSWYQQTPGQGLQFLFEYFSETQRNKGNFPGRFSGRQFSNSRSEMNVSTLELGDSALYLCASSSGHPNSGNTIYFGEGSWLTVV.

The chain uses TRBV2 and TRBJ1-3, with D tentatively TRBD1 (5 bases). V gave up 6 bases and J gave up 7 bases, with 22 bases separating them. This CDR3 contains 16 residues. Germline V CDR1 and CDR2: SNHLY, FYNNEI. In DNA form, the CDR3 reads TGTGCCAGCAGCAAAAAGGGTTACAGGATGGGGAACACCATATATTTT. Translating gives CASSKKGYRMGNTIYF.

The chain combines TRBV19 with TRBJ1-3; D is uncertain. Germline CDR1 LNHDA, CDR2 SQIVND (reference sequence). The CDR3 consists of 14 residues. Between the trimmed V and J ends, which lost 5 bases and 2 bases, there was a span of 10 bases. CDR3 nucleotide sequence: TGTGCCAGTAGTTTTAAAGGAGCTGGAAACACCATATATTTT. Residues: CASSFKGAGNTIYF.

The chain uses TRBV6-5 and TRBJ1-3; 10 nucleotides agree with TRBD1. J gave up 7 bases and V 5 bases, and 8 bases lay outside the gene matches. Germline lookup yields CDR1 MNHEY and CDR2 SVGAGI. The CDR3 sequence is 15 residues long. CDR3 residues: CASSLVRDRGNTIYF. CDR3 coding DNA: TGTGCCAGCAGTCTAGTCCGGGACAGGGGCAACACCATATATTTT.